This T cell receptor beta chain came from a study of cytomegalovirus exposure and HLA in healthy donors. Study as a whole: Tens of millions of unique TCR sequences came from HLA-typed donors in an early release.

Donors counted as nominally healthy when sampled, yet unrecorded immune exposures were likely. The CDR3 is made up of 13 amino acids. Looked up from germline, CDR1 is MNHNS and CDR2 is SASEGT. V lost 8 bases to trimming and J lost 3 bases, with 11 bases between them. Details on this clone: Its specificity is not known.

General study findings and limits: A later analysis reported that several of the most significant clusters appeared to be linked to common viral pathogens, among them Epstein-Barr virus. When analyzed later, a missense DCLRE1C variant was found to be linked to TCR beta V- and J-gene trimming.

The PCR had 60 Vbeta and 13 Jbeta primers. TCRdb's table, derived via immunoSEQ multiplex PCR, lists solely in-frame clones and lacks some. The data hold some 91,000 clones, with around four fifths observed a single time. The source of this sequence is a man in his forties in good health and CMV-seropositive. Sequencing was done on a sample of PBMCs. The chain recombines TRBV6-1 with TRBJ1-3; D is unresolved. CDR3 region: CASLESGGNTIYF. As DNA, the CDR3 is TGTGCCAGCCTCGAGTCAGGTGGAAACACCATATATTTT.